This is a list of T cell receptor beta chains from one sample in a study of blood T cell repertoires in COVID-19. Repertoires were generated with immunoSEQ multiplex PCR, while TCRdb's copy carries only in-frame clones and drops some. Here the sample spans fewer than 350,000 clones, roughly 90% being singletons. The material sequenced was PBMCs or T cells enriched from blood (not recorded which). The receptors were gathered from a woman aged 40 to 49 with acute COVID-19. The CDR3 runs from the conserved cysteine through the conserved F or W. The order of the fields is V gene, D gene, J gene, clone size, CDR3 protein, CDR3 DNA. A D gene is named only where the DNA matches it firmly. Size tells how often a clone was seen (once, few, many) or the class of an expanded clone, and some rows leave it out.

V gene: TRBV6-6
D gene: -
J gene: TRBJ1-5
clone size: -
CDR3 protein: CASSPSGGVTYSNQPQHF
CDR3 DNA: TGTGCCAGCAGTCCCTCTGGGGGGGTCACATATAGCAATCAGCCCCAGCATTTT

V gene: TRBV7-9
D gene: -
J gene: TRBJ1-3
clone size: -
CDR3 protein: CASSSPRKDIFSGNTIYF
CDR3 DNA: TGTGCCAGCAGCTCCCCGCGGAAGGACATTTTCTCTGGAAACACCATATATTTT

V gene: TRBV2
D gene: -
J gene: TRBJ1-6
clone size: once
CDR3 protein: CASSDGFGRYNSPLHF
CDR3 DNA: TGTGCCAGCAGTGACGGGTTCGGCAGATATAATTCACCCCTCCACTTT

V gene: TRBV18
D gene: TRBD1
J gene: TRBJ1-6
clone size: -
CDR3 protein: CASSLDRGAHNSPLHF
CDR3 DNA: TGTGCCAGCTCACTGGACAGGGGGGCGCATAATTCACCCCTCCACTTT

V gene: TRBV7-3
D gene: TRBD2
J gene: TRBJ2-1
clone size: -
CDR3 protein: CASSLYTTSEGNEQFF
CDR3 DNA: TGTGCCAGCAGCTTATATACTACTAGCGAAGGCAATGAGCAGTTCTTC

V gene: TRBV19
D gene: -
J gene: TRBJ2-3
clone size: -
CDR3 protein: CASTPLGGGRGTDTQYF
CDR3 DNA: TGTGCCAGTACCCCCCTAGGAGGGGGCAGGGGCACAGATACGCAGTATTTT

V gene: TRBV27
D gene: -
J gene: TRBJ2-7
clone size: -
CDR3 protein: CASSHRGGVWQYF
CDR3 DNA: TGTGCCAGCAGTCACAGAGGGGGGGTATGGCAGTACTTC

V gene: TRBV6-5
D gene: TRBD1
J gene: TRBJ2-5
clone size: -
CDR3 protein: CASSHGTGTEETQYF
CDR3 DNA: TGTGCCAGCAGTCACGGGACAGGGACGGAAGAGACCCAGTACTTC

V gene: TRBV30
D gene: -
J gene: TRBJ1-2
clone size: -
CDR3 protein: CAWNRWDTNYGYTF
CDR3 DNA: TGTGCCTGGAATAGATGGGACACTAACTATGGCTACACCTTC

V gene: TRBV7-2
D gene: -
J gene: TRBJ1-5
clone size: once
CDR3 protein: CASSLENYQPQHF
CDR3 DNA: TGTGCCAGCAGCTTAGAAAACTATCAGCCCCAGCATTTT

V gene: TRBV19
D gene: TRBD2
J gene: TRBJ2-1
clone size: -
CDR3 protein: CASSGSSSGRAVNEQFF
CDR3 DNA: TGTGCCAGTAGTGGGAGTTCCAGCGGGAGGGCCGTAAATGAGCAGTTCTTC

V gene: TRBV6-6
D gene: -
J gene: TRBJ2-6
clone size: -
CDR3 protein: CASSYQGSSGANVLTF
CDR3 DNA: TGTGCCAGCAGTTACCAAGGGAGCTCTGGGGCCAACGTCCTGACTTTC

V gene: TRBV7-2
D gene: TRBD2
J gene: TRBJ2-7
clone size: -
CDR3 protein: CASSFSSSGGLGYEQYF
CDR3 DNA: TGTGCCAGCAGCTTTAGTTCTAGCGGAGGCCTTGGGTACGAGCAGTACTTC

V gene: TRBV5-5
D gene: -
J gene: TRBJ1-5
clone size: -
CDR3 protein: CASSFYSGQPQHF
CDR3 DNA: TGTGCCAGCAGCTTCTATTCGGGTCAGCCCCAGCATTTT

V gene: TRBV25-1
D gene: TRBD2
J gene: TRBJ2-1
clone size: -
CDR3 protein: CASSDPTSVPYNEQFF
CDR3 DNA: TGTGCCAGCAGTGACCCTACTAGCGTACCCTACAATGAGCAGTTCTTC

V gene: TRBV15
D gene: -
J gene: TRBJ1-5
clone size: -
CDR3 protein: CATSPGGFGQPQHF
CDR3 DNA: TGTGCCACCAGCCCTGGGGGGTTTGGTCAGCCCCAGCATTTT

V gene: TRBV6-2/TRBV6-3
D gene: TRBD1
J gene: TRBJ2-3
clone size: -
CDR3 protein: CASSYLTGVGTDTQYF
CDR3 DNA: TGTGCCAGCAGTTACCTGACAGGGGTCGGCACAGATACGCAGTATTTT

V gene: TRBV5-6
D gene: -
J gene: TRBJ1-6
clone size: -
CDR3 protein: CASSPAQGHNSPLHF
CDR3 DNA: TGTGCCAGCAGCCCGGCACAGGGACATAATTCACCCCTCCACTTT

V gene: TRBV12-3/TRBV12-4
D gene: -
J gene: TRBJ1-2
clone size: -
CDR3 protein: CASSLGGGGYTF
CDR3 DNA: TGTGCCAGCAGTTTAGGAGGGGGTGGCTACACCTTC

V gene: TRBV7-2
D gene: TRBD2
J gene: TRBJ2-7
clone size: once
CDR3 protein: CASSRSSSGDSYEQYF
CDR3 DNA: TGTGCCAGCAGCCGTAGCTCTAGCGGGGACTCCTACGAGCAGTACTTC

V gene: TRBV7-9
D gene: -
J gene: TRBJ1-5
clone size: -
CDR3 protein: CASSLAPNQPQHF
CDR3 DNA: TGTGCCAGCAGCTTAGCCCCAAATCAGCCCCAGCATTTT

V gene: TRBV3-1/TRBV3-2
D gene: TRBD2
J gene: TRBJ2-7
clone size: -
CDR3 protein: CASSQVLAGPYEQYF
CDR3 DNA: TGTGCCAGCAGCCAAGTGCTAGCGGGTCCCTACGAGCAGTACTTC

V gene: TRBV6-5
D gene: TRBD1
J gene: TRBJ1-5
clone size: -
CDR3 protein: CASSSRTGRGAQHF
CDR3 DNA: TGTGCCAGCAGTTCCCGGACAGGGCGTGGGGCCCAGCATTTT

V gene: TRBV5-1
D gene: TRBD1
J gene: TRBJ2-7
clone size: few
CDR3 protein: CASSSPDRGIYEQYF
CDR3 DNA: TGCGCCAGCAGCTCTCCGGACAGGGGAATCTACGAGCAGTACTTC

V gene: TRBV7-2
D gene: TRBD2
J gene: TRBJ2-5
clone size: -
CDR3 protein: CASSPTSGRPGETQYF
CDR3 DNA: TGTGCCAGCAGTCCCACGAGCGGGAGGCCGGGGGAGACCCAGTACTTC

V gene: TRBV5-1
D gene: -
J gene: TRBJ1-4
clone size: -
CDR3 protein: CASSIRGANEKLFF
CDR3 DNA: TGCGCCAGCAGCATCCGGGGTGCTAATGAAAAACTGTTTTTT

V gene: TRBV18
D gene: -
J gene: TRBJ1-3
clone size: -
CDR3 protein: CASSPSGLGSGNTIYF
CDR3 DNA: TGTGCCAGCTCTCCATCAGGACTGGGCTCTGGAAACACCATATATTTT

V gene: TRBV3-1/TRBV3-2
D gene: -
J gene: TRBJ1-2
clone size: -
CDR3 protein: CASSQDGAGYTF
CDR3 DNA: TGTGCCAGCAGCCAAGATGGAGCCGGCTACACCTTC

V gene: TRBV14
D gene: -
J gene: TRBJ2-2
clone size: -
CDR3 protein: CASSQDRGRTTGELFF
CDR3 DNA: TGTGCCAGCAGCCAAGATCGGGGAAGGACCACCGGGGAGCTGTTTTTT

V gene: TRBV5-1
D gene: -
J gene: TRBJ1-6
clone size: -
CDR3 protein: CASSLGTRGAGTSYNSPLHF
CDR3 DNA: TGCGCCAGCAGCTTGGGAACACGGGGGGCAGGGACCTCCTATAATTCACCCCTCCACTTT

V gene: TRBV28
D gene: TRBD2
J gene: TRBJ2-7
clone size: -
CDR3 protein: CASSLGGSYEQYF
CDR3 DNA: TGTGCCAGCAGCCTCGGGGGGTCCTACGAGCAGTACTTC

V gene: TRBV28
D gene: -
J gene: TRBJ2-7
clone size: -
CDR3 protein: CASSFPGRQDPTYEQYF
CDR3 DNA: TGTGCCAGCAGTTTTCCGGGGAGACAGGACCCTACCTACGAGCAGTACTTC

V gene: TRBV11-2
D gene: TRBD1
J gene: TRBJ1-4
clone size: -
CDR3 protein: CASAGGRGEKLFF
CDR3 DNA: TGTGCCAGCGCAGGGGGTAGGGGTGAAAAACTGTTTTTT

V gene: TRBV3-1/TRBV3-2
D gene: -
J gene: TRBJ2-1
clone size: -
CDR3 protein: CASSQYSGSYNEQFF
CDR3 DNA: TGTGCCAGCAGCCAATATTCAGGGTCCTACAATGAGCAGTTCTTC

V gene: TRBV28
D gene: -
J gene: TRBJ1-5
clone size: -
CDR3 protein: CASSSPGGGRRQPQHF
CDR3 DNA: TGTGCCAGCAGCTCCCCCGGGGGGGGACGGCGTCAGCCCCAGCATTTT

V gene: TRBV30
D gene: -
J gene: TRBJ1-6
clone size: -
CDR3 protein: CAWTGQNNSPLHF
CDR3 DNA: TGTGCCTGGACCGGACAGAACAATTCACCCCTCCACTTT

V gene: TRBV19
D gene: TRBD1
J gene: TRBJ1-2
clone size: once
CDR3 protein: CASEGRGRSSSPLGYGYTF
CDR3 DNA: TGTGCCAGCGAAGGCAGGGGGCGGTCCTCATCCCCCTTAGGTTATGGCTACACCTTC

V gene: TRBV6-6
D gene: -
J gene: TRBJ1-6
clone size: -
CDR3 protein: CASSYSTGFYNSPLHF
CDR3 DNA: TGTGCCAGCAGTTACTCGACTGGATTCTATAATTCACCCCTCCACTTT

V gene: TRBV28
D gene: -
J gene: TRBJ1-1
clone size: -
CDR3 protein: CASSGNTEAFF
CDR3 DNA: TGTGCCAGCTCGGGGAACACTGAAGCTTTCTTT

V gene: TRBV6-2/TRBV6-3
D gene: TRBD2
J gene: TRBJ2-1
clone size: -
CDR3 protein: CASSPLPTSGAYNEQFF
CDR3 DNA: TGTGCCAGCAGCCCGCTCCCGACTAGCGGGGCTTACAATGAGCAGTTCTTC

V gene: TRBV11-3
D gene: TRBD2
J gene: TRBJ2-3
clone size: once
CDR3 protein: CASSFTGGKGSTDTQYF
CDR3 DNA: TGTGCCAGCAGCTTTACGGGGGGGAAGGGGAGCACAGATACGCAGTATTTT

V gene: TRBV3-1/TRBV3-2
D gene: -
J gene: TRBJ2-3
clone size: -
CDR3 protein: CASSQGGFSTDTQYF
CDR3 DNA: TGTGCCAGCAGCCAAGGAGGTTTTAGCACAGATACGCAGTATTTT

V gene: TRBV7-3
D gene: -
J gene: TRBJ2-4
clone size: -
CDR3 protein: CASSLPDRTLAKNIQYF
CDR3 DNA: TGTGCCAGCAGCTTACCAGACAGGACTCTAGCCAAAAACATTCAGTACTTC

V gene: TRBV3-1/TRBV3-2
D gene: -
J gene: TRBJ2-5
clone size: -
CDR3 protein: CATELAGTQYF
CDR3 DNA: TGTGCCACAGAGCTCGCGGGGACCCAGTACTTC

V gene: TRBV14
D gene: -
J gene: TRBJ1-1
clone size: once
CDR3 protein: CASSLKVGGTEAFF
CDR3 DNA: TGTGCCAGCAGCCTCAAGGTGGGGGGCACTGAAGCTTTCTTT

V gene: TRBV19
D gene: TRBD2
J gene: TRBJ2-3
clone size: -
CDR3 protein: CASSVRRGARTDTQYF
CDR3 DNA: TGTGCCAGTAGTGTCCGGCGGGGGGCCCGCACAGATACGCAGTATTTT

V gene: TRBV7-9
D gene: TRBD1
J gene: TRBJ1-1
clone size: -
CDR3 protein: CASSLGQGNTEAFF
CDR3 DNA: TGTGCCAGCAGCCTTGGACAGGGGAACACTGAAGCTTTCTTT

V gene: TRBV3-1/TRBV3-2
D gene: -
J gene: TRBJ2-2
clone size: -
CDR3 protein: CASSQAAGYTGELFF
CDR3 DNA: TGTGCCAGCAGCCAAGCGGCAGGGTACACCGGGGAGCTGTTTTTT

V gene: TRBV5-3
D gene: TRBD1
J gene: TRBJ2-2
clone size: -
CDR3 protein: CARSLGTGTGGLPNTGELFF
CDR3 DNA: TGTGCCAGAAGCTTGGGGACCGGGACAGGGGGCCTACCGAACACCGGGGAGCTGTTTTTT

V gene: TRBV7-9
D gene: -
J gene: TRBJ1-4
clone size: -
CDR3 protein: CASSLGLRGLNEKLFF
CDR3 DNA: TGTGCCAGCAGCTTAGGTTTACGAGGCCTTAATGAAAAACTGTTTTTT

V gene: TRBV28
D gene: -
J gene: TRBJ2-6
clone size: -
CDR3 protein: CASNSETGYSGANVLTF
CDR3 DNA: TGTGCCAGCAACTCGGAGACAGGTTACTCTGGGGCCAACGTCCTGACTTTC

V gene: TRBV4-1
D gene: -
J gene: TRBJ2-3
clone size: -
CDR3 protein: CASSQVPVSTDTQYF
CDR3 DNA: TGCGCCAGCAGCCAAGTTCCAGTTAGCACAGATACGCAGTATTTT

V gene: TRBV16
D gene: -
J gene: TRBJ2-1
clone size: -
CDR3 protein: CASSKISNEQFF
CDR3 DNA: TGTGCCAGCAGCAAAATCTCTAATGAGCAGTTCTTC

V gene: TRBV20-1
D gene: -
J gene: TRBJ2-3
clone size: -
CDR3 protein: CSARARDTQYF
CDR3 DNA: TGCAGTGCTAGAGCGAGGGATACGCAGTATTTT

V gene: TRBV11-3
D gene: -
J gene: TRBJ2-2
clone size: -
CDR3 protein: CASSGRGLTGELFF
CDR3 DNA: TGTGCCAGCAGCGGCCGGGGTCTCACCGGGGAGCTGTTTTTT

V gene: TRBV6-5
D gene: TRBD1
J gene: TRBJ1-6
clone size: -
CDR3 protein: CASIDRVNSPLHF
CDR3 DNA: TGTGCCAGCATCGACAGGGTCAATTCACCCCTCCACTTT

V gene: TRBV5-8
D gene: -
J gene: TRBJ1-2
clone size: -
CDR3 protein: CASSSGQPNYGYTF
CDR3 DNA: TGTGCCAGCAGCTCCGGACAGCCTAACTATGGCTACACCTTC